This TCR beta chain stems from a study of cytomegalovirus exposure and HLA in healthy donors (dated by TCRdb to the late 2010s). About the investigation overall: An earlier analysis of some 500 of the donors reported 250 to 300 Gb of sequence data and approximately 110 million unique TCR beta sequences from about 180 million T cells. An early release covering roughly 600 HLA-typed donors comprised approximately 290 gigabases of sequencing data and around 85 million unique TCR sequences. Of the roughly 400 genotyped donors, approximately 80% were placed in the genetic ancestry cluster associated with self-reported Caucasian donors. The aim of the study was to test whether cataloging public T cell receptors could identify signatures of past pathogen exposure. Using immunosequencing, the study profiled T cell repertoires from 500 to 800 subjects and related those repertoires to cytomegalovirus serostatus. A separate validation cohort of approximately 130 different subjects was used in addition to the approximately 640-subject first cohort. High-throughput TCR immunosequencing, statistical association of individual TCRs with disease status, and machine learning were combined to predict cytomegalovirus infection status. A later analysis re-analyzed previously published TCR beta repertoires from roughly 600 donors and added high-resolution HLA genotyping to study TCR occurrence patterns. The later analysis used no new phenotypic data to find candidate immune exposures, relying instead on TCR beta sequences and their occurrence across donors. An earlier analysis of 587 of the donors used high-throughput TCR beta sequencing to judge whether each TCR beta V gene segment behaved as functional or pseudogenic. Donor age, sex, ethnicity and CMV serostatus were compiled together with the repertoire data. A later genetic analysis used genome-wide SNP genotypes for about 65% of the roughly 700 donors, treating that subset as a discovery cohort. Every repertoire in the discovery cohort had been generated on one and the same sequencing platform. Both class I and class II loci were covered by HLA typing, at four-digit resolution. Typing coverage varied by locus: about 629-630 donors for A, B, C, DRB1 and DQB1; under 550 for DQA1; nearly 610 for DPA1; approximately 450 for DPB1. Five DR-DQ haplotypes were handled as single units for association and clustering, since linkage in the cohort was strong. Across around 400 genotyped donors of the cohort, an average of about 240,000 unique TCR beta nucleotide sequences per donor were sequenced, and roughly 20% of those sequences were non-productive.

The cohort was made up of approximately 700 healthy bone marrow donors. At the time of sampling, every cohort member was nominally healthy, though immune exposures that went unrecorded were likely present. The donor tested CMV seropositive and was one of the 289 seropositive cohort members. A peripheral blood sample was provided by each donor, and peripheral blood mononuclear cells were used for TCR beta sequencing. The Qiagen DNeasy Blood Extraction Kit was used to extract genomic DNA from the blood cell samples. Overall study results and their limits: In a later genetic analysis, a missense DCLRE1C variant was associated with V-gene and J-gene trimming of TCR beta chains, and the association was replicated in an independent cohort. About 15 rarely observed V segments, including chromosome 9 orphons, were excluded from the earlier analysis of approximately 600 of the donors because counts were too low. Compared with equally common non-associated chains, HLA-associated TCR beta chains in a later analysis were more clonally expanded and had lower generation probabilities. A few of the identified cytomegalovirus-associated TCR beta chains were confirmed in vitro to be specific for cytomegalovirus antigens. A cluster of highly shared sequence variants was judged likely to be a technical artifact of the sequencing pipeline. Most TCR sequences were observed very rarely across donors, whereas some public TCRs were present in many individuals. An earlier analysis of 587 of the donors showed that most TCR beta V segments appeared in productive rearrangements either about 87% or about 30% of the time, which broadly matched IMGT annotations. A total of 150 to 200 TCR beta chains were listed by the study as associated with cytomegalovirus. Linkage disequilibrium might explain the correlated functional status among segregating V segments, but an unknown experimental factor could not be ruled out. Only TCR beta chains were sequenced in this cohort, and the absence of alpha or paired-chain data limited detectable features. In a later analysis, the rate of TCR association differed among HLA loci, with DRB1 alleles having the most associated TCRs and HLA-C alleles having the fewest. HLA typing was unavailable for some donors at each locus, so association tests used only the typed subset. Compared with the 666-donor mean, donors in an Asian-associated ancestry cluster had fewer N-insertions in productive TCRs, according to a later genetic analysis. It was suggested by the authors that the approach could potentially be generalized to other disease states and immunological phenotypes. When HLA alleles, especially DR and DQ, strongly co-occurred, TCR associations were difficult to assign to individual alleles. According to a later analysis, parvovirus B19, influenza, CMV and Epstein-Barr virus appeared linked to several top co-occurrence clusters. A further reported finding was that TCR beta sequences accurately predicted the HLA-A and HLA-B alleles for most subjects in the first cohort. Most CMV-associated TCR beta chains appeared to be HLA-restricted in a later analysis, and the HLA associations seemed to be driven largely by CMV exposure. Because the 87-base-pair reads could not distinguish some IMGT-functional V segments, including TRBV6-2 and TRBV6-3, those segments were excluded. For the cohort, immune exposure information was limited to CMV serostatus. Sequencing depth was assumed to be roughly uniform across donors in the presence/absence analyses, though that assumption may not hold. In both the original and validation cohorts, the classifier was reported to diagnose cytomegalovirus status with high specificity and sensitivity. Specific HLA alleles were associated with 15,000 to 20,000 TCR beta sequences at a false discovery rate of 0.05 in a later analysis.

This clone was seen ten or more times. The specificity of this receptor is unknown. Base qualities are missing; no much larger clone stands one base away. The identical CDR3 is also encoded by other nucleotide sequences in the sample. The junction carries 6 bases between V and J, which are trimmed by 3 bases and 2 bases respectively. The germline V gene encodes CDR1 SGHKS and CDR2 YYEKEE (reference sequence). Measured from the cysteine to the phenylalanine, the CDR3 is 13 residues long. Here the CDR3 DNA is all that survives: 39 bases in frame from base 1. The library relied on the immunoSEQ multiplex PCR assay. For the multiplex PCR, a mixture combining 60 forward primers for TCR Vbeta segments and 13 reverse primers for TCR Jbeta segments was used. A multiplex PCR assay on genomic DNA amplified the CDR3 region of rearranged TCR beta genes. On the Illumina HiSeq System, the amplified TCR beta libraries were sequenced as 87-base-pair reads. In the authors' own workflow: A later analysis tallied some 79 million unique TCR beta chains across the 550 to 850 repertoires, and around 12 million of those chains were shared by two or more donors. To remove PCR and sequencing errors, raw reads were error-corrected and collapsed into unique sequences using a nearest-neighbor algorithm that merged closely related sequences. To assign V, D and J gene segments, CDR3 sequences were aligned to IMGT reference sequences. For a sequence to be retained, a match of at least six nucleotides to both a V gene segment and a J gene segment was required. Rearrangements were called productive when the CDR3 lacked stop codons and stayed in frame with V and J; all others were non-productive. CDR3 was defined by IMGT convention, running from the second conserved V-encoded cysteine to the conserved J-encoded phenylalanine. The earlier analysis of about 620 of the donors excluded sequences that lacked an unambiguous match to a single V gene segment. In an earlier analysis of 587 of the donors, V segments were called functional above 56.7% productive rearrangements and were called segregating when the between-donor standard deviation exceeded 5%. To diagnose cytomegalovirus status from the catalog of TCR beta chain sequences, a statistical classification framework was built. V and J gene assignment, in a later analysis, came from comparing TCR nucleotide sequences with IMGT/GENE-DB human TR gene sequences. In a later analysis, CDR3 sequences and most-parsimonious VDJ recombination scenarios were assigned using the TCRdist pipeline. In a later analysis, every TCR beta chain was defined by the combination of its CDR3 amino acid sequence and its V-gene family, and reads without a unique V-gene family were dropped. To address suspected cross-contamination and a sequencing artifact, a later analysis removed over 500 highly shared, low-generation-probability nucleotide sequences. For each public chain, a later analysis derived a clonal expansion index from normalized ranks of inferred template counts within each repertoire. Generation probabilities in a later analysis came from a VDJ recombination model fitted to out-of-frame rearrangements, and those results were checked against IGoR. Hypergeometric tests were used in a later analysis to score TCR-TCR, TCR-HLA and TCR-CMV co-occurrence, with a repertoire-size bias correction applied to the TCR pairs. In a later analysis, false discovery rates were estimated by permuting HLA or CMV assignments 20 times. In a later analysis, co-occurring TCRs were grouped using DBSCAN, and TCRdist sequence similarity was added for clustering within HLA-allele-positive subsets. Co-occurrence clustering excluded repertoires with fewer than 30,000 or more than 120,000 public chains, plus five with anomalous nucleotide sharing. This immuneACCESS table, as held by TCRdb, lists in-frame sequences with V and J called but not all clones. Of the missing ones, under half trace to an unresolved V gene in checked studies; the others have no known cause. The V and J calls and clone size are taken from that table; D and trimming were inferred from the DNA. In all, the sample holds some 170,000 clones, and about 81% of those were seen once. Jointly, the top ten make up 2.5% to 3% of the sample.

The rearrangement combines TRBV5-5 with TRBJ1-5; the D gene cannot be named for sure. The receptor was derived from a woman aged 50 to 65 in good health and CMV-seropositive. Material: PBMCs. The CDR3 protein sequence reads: CASSSQGNQPQHF. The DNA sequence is TGTGCCAGCAGCTCTCAGGGCAATCAGCCCCAGCATTTT.